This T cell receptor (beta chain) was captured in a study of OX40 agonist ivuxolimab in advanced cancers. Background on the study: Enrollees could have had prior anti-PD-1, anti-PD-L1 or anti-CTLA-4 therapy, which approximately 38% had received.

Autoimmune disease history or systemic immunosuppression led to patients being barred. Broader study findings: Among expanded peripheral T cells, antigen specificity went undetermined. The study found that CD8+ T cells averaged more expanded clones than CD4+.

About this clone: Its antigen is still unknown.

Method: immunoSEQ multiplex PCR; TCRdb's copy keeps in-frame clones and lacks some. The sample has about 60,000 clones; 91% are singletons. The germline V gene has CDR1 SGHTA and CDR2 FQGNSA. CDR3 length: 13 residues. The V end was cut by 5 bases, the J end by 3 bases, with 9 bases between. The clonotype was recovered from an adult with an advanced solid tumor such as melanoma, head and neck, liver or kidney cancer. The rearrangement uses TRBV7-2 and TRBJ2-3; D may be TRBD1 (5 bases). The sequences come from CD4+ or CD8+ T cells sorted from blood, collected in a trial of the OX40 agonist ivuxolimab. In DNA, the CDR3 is TGTGCCAGCAGCCATAAGGGGACAGATACGCAGTATTTT. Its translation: CASSHKGTDTQYF.